Presented here are 27 T cell receptor beta chains from one specimen sequenced in a study of blood T cells in healthy people across ages (dated by TCRdb to about 2015). Libraries were constructed by 5' RACE. Instrument on record: Illumina HiSeq 2500. A second PCR of about 6 to 12 cycles was performed with a sample-barcoded 5' primer and a J-beta primer mix. TCRdb applied fastp at Q25 and MiXCR to the public reads, then kept only in-frame beta chains. Here each entry gathers all rows of one CDR3 protein and keeps the most common genes and DNA. The sample includes 1,300,000 or so distinct CDR3 sequences, with roughly 60% observed a single time. 6.5% to 8% of the sample rests with the top ten. What was sequenced was blood. The receptors originated from a man aged 18 to 30 in good health.

The V call is TRBV6-5, the J call TRBJ1-2, with TRBD1 as a possible D gene (5 bases). This CDR3 is 12 amino acids long. The V end was cut by 8 bases, the J end by 9 bases, with 16 bases between. Germline V CDR1 and CDR2: MNHEY, SVGAGI. The CDR3 nucleotides are TGTGCCAGCTCAGATGTAGGGGATAGCTACACCTTC. Protein: CASSDVGDSYTF.

V and J are TRBV6-1 and TRBJ2-3; no definite D call. Germline loops: CDR1 MNHNS, CDR2 SASEGT. CDR3 length: 14 residues. V lost 2 bases and J 7 bases, leaving 13 bases between the germline ends. The CDR3 loop reads CASSEIVLRYTQYF. In DNA, the CDR3 is TGTGCCAGCAGTGAAATCGTGCTAAGGTATACGCAGTATTTT.

With regard to this clonotype: The germline gene is not matched at one end of the junction; a read error may be the cause. V usage is TRBV6-1 and J usage is TRBJ1-5; 7 nucleotides agree with TRBD1. Germline V gives CDR1 MNHNS, CDR2 SASEGT. This CDR3 is 17 amino acids long. The CDR3: CASTKGRITGVNHPQHF. DNA of the CDR3: TGTGCCAGCACAAAAGGTCGGATCACAGGGGTAAATCATCCCCAGCATTTT.

CDR3 sequence: CASSLYLGSDTQYF. The CDR3 nucleotides read TGCGCCAGCAGCTTGTATCTGGGATCAGATACGCAGTATTTT. The rearrangement links TRBV5-1 to TRBJ2-3; D unclear. V was trimmed by 1 base and J by 4 bases, leaving 10 bases between them. There are 14 residues in the CDR3. Germline assignment: CDR1 SGHRS and CDR2 YFSETQ.

This chain links TRBV10-1 with TRBJ1-1; D call uncertain. The length of the CDR3 is 14 residues. Trimming left V 2 bases short and J 1 base short, with 8 bases between. Germline CDR1 reads WNHNN; CDR2 reads SYGVQD (reference sequence). The CDR3 sequence is CASSEGSGNTEAFF. CDR3 nucleotides: TGCGCCAGCAGTGAGGGCTCGGGGAACACTGAAGCTTTCTTT.

V usage is TRBV19 and J usage is TRBJ2-5; D might be TRBD2 (5 bases). This CDR3 region has 14 residues. Trimming took off 2 bases at V and 5 bases at J, with 12 bases between the two ends. Germline loops: CDR1 LNHDA, CDR2 SQIVND (reference sequence). CDR3 amino acids: CASSIRREGETQYF. CDR3 DNA: TGTGCCAGTAGTATACGACGGGAAGGGGAGACCCAGTACTTC.

The chain links TRBV20-1 to TRBJ1-2; D gene ambiguous. Germline V gene data show CDR1 as DFQATT and CDR2 as SNEGSKA (reference sequence). The CDR3 loop spans 16 amino acids. Trimming shortened V by 0 bases and J by 7 bases, and 21 bases separated the two germline ends. The CDR3: CSARDPSGQKGAGYTF. CDR3 nucleotide sequence: TGCAGTGCTAGAGACCCATCAGGCCAGAAAGGAGCTGGCTACACCTTC.

The chain combines TRBV4-1 with TRBJ1-6; D is perhaps TRBD1 (5 bases). Germline values: CDR1 MGHRA, CDR2 YSYEKL. V was cut by 4 bases and J by 9 bases, with 13 bases left in between. The length of the CDR3 is 14 residues. CDR3 region: CASSLRGSGSPLHF. The CDR3 DNA reads as TGCGCCAGCAGCCTACGGGGGTCGGGTTCACCCCTCCACTTT.

The V and J genes are TRBV6-2 or TRBV6-3 and TRBJ2-1; no clear D gene. CDR3 length: 15 residues. Trimming shortened V by 0 bases and J by 10 bases, and 16 bases separated the two germline ends. Germline V gene lookup returns CDR1 MNHEY and CDR2 SVGEGT. CDR3 in amino acids: CASSYSRYGEGEQFF. CDR3 sequence (DNA): TGTGCCAGCAGTTACTCGAGGTATGGGGAAGGCGAGCAGTTCTTC.

The chain combines TRBV4-1 with TRBJ2-1, with unresolved D. Germline CDR1 and CDR2: MGHRA and YSYEKL. This CDR3 is 14 amino acids long. With 1 base removed from V and 10 bases from J, the gap between germline ends came to 14 bases. CDR3 sequence reads: CASSQVRWGLEQFF. The CDR3 DNA sequence: TGCGCCAGCAGCCAAGTTAGGTGGGGTTTGGAGCAGTTCTTC.

The chain combines TRBV20-1 with TRBJ2-5, with a tentative D call TRBD2 (7 bases). Germline values: CDR1 DFQATT, CDR2 SNEGSKA (reference sequence). CDR3 length: 15 amino acids. V was cut by 6 bases and J by 11 bases, with 28 bases left in between. The CDR3 loop is CSANEGERGRLEQYF. The DNA of the CDR3 is TGCAGTGCCAACGAGGGGGAGCGGGGCCGGTTGGAGCAGTACTTC.

V usage is TRBV20-1 and J usage is TRBJ2-4; D may be TRBD2 (5 bases). V lost 6 bases and J 0 bases, leaving 12 bases between the germline ends. The CDR3 is 14 residues long. Germline CDR1 and CDR2: DFQATT and SNEGSKA (reference sequence). CDR3 coding DNA: TGCAGTGCCCGGAGGACGCTAGCCAAAAACATTCAGTACTTC. Protein: CSARRTLAKNIQYF.

This chain connects TRBV5-1 to TRBJ1-4; unclear D gene. Trimming removed 5 bases at V and 4 bases at J, with 6 bases between. The CDR3 runs 12 residues. Germline CDR1 is SGHRS and CDR2 is YFSETQ. CDR3 amino acids: CASRANNEKLFF. The CDR3 region has the DNA TGCGCCAGCAGAGCGAATAATGAAAAACTGTTTTTT.

The chain recombines TRBV4-1 with TRBJ2-1; D possibly corresponds to TRBD1 (5 bases). CDR3 length: 17 amino acids. V was cut by 1 base and J by 1 base, with 14 bases left in between. Germline lookup yields CDR1 MGHRA and CDR2 YSYEKL. DNA of the CDR3: TGCGCCAGCAGCCAAGTTGAAGCAGGGCCTTCCTACAATGAGCAGTTCTTC. It specifies CASSQVEAGPSYNEQFF.

The chain carries TRBV12-3 or TRBV12-4 and TRBJ2-5, with 9 bases that match TRBD1. The CDR3 spans 14 residues. V shed 6 bases and J 6 bases; nucleotides not matched to a gene: 8. Here the CDR3 reads CASRTGQGLQTQYF. CDR3 sequence (DNA): TGTGCCAGCAGGACTGGACAGGGGCTGCAGACCCAGTACTTC.

This clonotype was observed a handful of times. The chain combines TRBV20-1 with TRBJ2-1, with D tentatively TRBD1 or TRBD2 (5 bases each). This CDR3 contains 16 residues. Trimming shortened V by 6 bases and J by 6 bases, and 24 bases separated the two germline ends. Germline lookup yields CDR1 DFQATT and CDR2 SNEGSKA (reference sequence). In nucleotides, the CDR3 is TGCAGTGCAGCGCCGTTGGGACGCCGGACCCTCAATGAGCAGTTCTTC. Amino acid sequence: CSAAPLGRRTLNEQFF.

The rearrangement uses TRBV4-1 and TRBJ1-4, with D perhaps matching TRBD1 (5 bases). Germline V gene sequence: CDR1 MGHRA, CDR2 YSYEKL. V was pared by 3 bases and J by 4 bases, with 12 bases between. The CDR3 length is 15 residues. CDR3 coding DNA: TGCGCCAGCAGCCACAGGGAGACCATTAATGAAAAACTGTTTTTT. This sequence encodes CASSHRETINEKLFF.

The J gene is TRBJ2-3, the V gene TRBV29-1; D gene uncertain. CDR3 length: 11 amino acids. Germline CDR1 and CDR2: SQVTM and ANQGSEA. Trimming pared 6 bases from V and 2 bases from J, leaving 6 bases between. CDR3 region: CSVGITDTQYF. As DNA, the CDR3 is TGCAGCGTGGGCATCACAGATACGCAGTATTTT.

This clonotype was recorded a few times. The V call is TRBV20-1, the J call TRBJ2-1; 9 bases agree with TRBD2. From germline, CDR1 is DFQATT and CDR2 SNEGSKA (reference sequence). The CDR3 is made up of 17 amino acids. J gave up 3 bases and V 3 bases, and 12 bases lay outside the gene matches. Here the CDR3 reads CSASSLAGSLIYNEQFF. CDR3 nucleotides: TGCAGTGCTAGTTCGCTAGCGGGGTCCCTTATCTACAATGAGCAGTTCTTC.

The chain uses TRBV3-1 and TRBJ2-1; 8 bases map to TRBD2. After removal of 4 bases from V and 7 bases from J, the junction contained 9 bases not matched to a gene. This CDR3 spans 15 amino acids. Germline lookup yields CDR1 LGHDT and CDR2 YNNKEL (reference sequence). This CDR3 reads CASSPGTSRLNEQFF. The CDR3 nucleotides read TGTGCCAGCAGCCCCGGGACTAGTCGGTTGAATGAGCAGTTCTTC.

In this sample, this clonotype turned up a few times. The V call is TRBV7-2, the J call TRBJ2-7, with 7 positions matching TRBD1. Trimming at V came to 6 bases and at J to 0 bases, leaving 2 bases not matched to a gene. The CDR3 has 13 residues. Germline V lookup: CDR1 SGHTA, CDR2 FQGNSA. CDR3 region: CASRYRGSYEQYF. In nucleotides, the CDR3 is TGTGCCAGCAGATACAGGGGCTCCTACGAGCAGTACTTC.

The rearrangement links TRBV2 to TRBJ2-7; D gene unclear. The CDR3 is 14 amino acids. Per the germline V gene, CDR1 is SNHLY and CDR2 is FYNNEI. Trimming stripped 3 bases from V and 3 bases from J, with 12 bases between. CDR3 sequence reads: CASSESVPFYEQYF. The CDR3 nucleotides are TGTGCCAGCAGTGAGTCCGTCCCTTTCTACGAGCAGTACTTC.

This chain links TRBV28 with TRBJ2-6, with 10 bases identical to TRBD1. CDR3 size: 20 residues. Germline V gene lookup returns CDR1 MDHEN and CDR2 SYDVKM. V gave up 2 bases and J gave up 2 bases; unmatched junction bases: 12. The CDR3 loop is CASSLGLEGQGITGANVLTF. The CDR3, as DNA: TGTGCCAGCAGTTTAGGATTGGAGGGACAGGGGATCACTGGGGCCAACGTCCTGACTTTC.

CDR3 in amino acids: CASSDPWDTEAFF. The CDR3, as DNA: TGCGCCAGCAGCGACCCTTGGGACACTGAAGCTTTCTTT. The chain links TRBV5-1 to TRBJ1-1; D ambiguous. Germline V CDR1 and CDR2: SGHRS, YFSETQ. The ends were cut back, 4 bases at V and 3 bases at J, with 10 bases in the middle. There are 13 residues in the CDR3.

The CDR3 DNA is TGTGCCAGCAGCGACCTAGCGGGAGGGCCAAGCCATGAGCAGTTCTTC. Its translation: CASSDLAGGPSHEQFF. The chain links TRBV9 to TRBJ2-1; 12 nucleotides agree with TRBD2. Per the germline V gene, CDR1 is SGDLS and CDR2 is YYNGEE. Losses at the gene ends were 3 bases for V and 8 bases for J; bases not matched to a gene: 9. The CDR3 runs to 16 residues.

The chain combines TRBV6-2 or TRBV6-3 with TRBJ2-1; D gene unclear. In germline, CDR1 is MNHEY, CDR2 SVGEGT. This CDR3 is built from 17 residues. Trimming took 3 bases from V and 8 from J, leaving 23 bases between them. The CDR3 DNA follows: TGTGCCAGCAGTTATCCCACTTTGGCGCTCATCGTGGATGAGCAGTTCTTC. Amino acid sequence: CASSYPTLALIVDEQFF.

The rearrangement links TRBV4-1 to TRBJ2-5; no definite D call. Germline CDR1 and CDR2: MGHRA and YSYEKL. The CDR3 spans 13 residues. The V end lost 5 bases, the J end lost 3 bases, and 10 bases lay between the germline ends. The CDR3 nucleotides are TGCGCCAGCAGCGTTATTGGGGAAGAGACCCAGTACTTC. Encoded protein: CASSVIGEETQYF.